These 16 T cell receptor beta chains were all obtained from the same sample, sequenced in a study of cytomegalovirus exposure and HLA in healthy donors. Researchers ran the PCR with 60 Vbeta and 13 Jbeta primers. Using immunoSEQ multiplex PCR, the repertoire was profiled, and TCRdb retains in-frame clones only, with some absent. The sample has 120,000 to 150,000 clones. Sequencing was performed on PBMCs. These receptors all stem from a woman between 45 and 60 years old in good health and CMV-seronegative.

J is TRBJ1-2 and V is TRBV28; D is undetermined. The CDR3 has 14 residues. V lost 6 bases to trimming and J lost 2 bases, with 13 bases between them. Looked up from germline, CDR1 is MDHEN and CDR2 is SYDVKM. The CDR3 DNA sequence: TGTGCCAGCAGCCCCACGGGTGCAAACTATGGCTACACCTTC. Amino acid sequence: CASSPTGANYGYTF.

The chain combines TRBV6-5 with TRBJ1-4; weak D call: TRBD1 (6 bases). V was cut by 2 bases and J by 6 bases, with 10 bases left in between. This CDR3 is built from 14 residues. CDR1 and CDR2 (germline): MNHEY, SVGAGI. CDR3 sequence: CASSYGGSDEKLFF. In DNA, the CDR3 is TGTGCCAGCAGTTACGGGGGCTCTGATGAAAAACTGTTTTTT.

The chain uses TRBV18 and TRBJ2-7; 8 bases map to TRBD1. Germline trimming cut 2 bases from V and 2 bases from J; bases unmatched to any gene: 5. Germline CDR1 reads KGHSH; CDR2 reads LQKENI. This CDR3 spans 15 amino acids. The CDR3 nucleotides read TGTGCCAGCTCACCAAAGCAGGGGGCACCCTACGAGCAGTACTTC. It translates to CASSPKQGAPYEQYF.

The V call is TRBV9, the J call TRBJ2-1, with TRBD1 matching 8 bases. The germline V gene encodes CDR1 SGDLS and CDR2 YYNGEE. The CDR3 sequence is 12 residues long. Trimming cost V 0 bases and J 10 bases; bases outside gene matches: 0. The CDR3 protein is CASSVGQGEQFF. DNA for the CDR3: TGTGCCAGCAGCGTAGGACAGGGGGAGCAGTTCTTC.

This sequence joins TRBV6-5 and TRBJ1-4; 7 bases fit TRBD1. Germline lookup yields CDR1 MNHEY and CDR2 SVGAGI. Trimming at V came to 6 bases and at J to 4 bases, leaving 5 bases not matched to a gene. This CDR3 comprises 14 residues. CDR3 region: CASSLTGINEKLFF. CDR3 coding DNA: TGTGCCAGCAGCCTGACAGGGATTAATGAAAAACTGTTTTTT.

The gene calls are TRBV2 and TRBJ2-5; D uncertain. CDR1 and CDR2 from the germline V gene are SNHLY and FYNNEI. V was pared by 4 bases and J by 5 bases, with 8 bases between. The CDR3 sequence is 12 residues long. CDR3: CASSAYPETQYF. As DNA, the CDR3 is TGTGCCAGCAGTGCTTATCCGGAGACCCAGTACTTC. The whole variable domain, filled in from reference TRBV2 and TRBJ2-5, reads EPEVTQTPSHQVTQMGQEVILRCVPISNHLYFYWYRQILGQKVEFLVSFYNNEISEKSEIFDDQFSVERPDGSNFTLKIRSTKLEDSAMYFCASSAYPETQYFGPGTRLLVL.

The chain couples TRBV28 to TRBJ1-1; 7 nucleotides align to TRBD1. After removal of 7 bases from V and 0 bases from J, the junction contained 2 bases not matched to a gene. The CDR3 sequence is 13 residues long. In germline, CDR1 is MDHEN, CDR2 SYDVKM. The CDR3 region has the DNA TGTGCCAGCACGGGACAGTTGAACACTGAAGCTTTCTTT. It yields the protein CASTGQLNTEAFF.

The chain uses TRBV29-1 and TRBJ2-2, with 8 bases aligning to TRBD1. Germline V gives CDR1 SQVTM, CDR2 ANQGSEA. The V gene end was trimmed by 5 bases and the J gene end by 6 bases; junction bases not matched to a gene: 20. This CDR3 contains 18 residues. In DNA, the CDR3 is TGCAGCGTTCGGACCCTCTCCTTTGGACAGGGTTCCCCCGGGGAGCTGTTTTTT. Amino acid sequence: CSVRTLSFGQGSPGELFF.

The chain has TRBV4-3 and TRBJ2-1; 8 positions agree with TRBD1. The germline V gene has CDR1 LGHNA and CDR2 YSLEER. V was clipped by 1 base and J by 13 bases; unmatched bases: 6. This CDR3 is built from 13 residues. In DNA, the CDR3 is TGCGCCAGCAGCCAAGGAAGGGGGACAGGTCAGTTCTTC. Encoded protein: CASSQGRGTGQFF.

The chain recombines TRBV6-1 with TRBJ2-7, with 7 bases identical to TRBD1. Germline assignment: CDR1 MNHNS and CDR2 SASEGT. CDR3 length: 13 amino acids. V shed 7 bases and J 2 bases; nucleotides not matched to a gene: 5. The CDR3 DNA sequence: TGTGCCAGCAACAGGGGTCTTACCTACGAGCAGTACTTC. As protein: CASNRGLTYEQYF.

The chain joins TRBV6-6 to TRBJ2-7; D is possibly TRBD2 (7 bases). Germline assignment: CDR1 MNHNY and CDR2 SVGAGI (reference sequence). The CDR3 spans 15 residues. V shed 5 bases and J shed 2 bases, with 16 bases lying between them. The CDR3 DNA reads as TGTGCCAGCAGTCGCGGGGGCACCGCAACCTACGAGCAGTACTTC. This codes for CASSRGGTATYEQYF.

This rearrangement joins TRBV2 to TRBJ2-1, with 9 bases lining up with TRBD1. The germline V gene encodes CDR1 SNHLY and CDR2 FYNNEI. The CDR3 consists of 13 residues. The trim removed 8 bases at V and 4 bases at J, leaving 3 bases unmatched. The CDR3 sequence: CASGGQGYNEQFF. The CDR3 nucleotides are TGTGCCAGCGGTGGACAGGGGTACAATGAGCAGTTCTTC. Based on the CDR3 plus reference TRBV2 and TRBJ2-1, the full variable domain is EPEVTQTPSHQVTQMGQEVILRCVPISNHLYFYWYRQILGQKVEFLVSFYNNEISEKSEIFDDQFSVERPDGSNFTLKIRSTKLEDSAMYFCASGGQGYNEQFFGPGTRLTVL.

The rearrangement joins TRBV7-2 to TRBJ2-3, with 9 bases fitting TRBD2. V lost 6 bases and J lost 3; bases outside the gene matches: 4. The CDR3 consists of 14 residues. Germline CDR1 is SGHTA and CDR2 is FQGNSA. CDR3 sequence (DNA): TGTGCCAGCAGAATCGGACTAGCGACAGATACGCAGTATTTT. This sequence encodes CASRIGLATDTQYF.

The chain joins TRBV6-5 to TRBJ1-2; maybe TRBD1 (5 bases). The germline V gene encodes CDR1 MNHEY and CDR2 SVGAGI. The CDR3 consists of 12 residues. V dropped 6 bases and J dropped 0 bases, with 5 bases sitting between them. The CDR3 nucleotides are TGTGCCAGCAGCAGGGCTAACTATGGCTACACCTTC. Protein: CASSRANYGYTF.

The V and J genes are TRBV2 and TRBJ1-6, with 9 bases matching TRBD1. CDR1 is SNHLY, CDR2 FYNNEI, per germline. Trimming took 5 bases from V and 7 from J; bases not matched to a gene: 9. This CDR3 has 16 amino acids. CDR3: CASSSAQQGANSPLHF. The DNA of the CDR3 is TGTGCCAGCAGTTCCGCACAACAGGGGGCGAATTCACCCCTCCACTTT.

This chain connects TRBV7-3 to TRBJ2-7; D gene uncertain. The CDR3 runs 13 residues. Germline V CDR1 and CDR2: SGHTA, FQGTGA. Trimming took 6 bases from V and 2 from J, leaving 11 bases between them. The CDR3 DNA sequence: TGTGCCAGCAGTCTGACTCCCGCCTACGAGCAGTACTTC. It translates to CASSLTPAYEQYF. Complete variable domain (other parts from reference TRBV7-3 and TRBJ2-7): GAGVSQTPSNKVTEKGKYVELRCDPISGHTALYWYRQSLGQGPEFLIYFQGTGAADDSGLPNDRFFAVRPEGSVSTLKIQRTERGDSAVYLCASSLTPAYEQYFGPGTRLTVT.